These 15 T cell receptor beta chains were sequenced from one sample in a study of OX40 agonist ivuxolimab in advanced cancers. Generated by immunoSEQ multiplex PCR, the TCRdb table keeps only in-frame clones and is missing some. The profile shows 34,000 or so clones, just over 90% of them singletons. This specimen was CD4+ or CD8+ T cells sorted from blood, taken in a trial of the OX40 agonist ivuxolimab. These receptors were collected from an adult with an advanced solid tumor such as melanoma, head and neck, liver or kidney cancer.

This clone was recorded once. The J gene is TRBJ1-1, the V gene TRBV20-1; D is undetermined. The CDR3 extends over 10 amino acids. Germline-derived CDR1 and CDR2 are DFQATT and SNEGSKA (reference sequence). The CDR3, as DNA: TGCAGCCATTTTGACACTGAAGCTTTCTTT. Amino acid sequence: CSHFDTEAFF.

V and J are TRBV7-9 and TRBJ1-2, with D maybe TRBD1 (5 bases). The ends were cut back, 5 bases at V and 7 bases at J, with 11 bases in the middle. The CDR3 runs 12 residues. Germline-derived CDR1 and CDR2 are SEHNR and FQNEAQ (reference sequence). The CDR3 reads CASSTRDSGYTF. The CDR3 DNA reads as TGTGCCAGCAGCACGCGGGACTCTGGCTACACCTTC. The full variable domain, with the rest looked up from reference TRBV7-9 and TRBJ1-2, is DTGVSQNPRHKITKRGQNVTFRCDPISEHNRLYWYRQTLGQGPEFLTYFQNEAQLEKSRLLSDRFSAERPKGSFSTLEIQRTEQGDSAMYLCASSTRDSGYTFGSGTRLTVV.

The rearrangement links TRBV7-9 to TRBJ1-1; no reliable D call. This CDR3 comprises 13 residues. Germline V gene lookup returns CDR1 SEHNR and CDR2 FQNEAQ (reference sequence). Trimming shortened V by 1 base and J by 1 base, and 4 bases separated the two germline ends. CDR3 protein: CASSLEGNTEAFF. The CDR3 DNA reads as TGTGCCAGCAGCTTAGAAGGGAACACTGAAGCTTTCTTT.

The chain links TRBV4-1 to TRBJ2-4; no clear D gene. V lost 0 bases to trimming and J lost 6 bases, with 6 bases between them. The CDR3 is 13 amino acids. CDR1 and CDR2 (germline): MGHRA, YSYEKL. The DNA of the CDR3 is TGCGCCAGCAGCCAAGAGGCAGCAAACATTCAGTACTTC. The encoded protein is CASSQEAANIQYF.

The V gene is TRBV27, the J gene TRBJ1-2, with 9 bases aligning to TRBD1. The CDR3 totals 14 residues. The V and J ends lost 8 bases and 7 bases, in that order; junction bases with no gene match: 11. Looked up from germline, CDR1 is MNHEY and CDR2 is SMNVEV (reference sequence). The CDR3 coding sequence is TGTGCCAGCGCGGTGGGACAGGGCGGGAGTGGCTACACCTTC. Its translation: CASAVGQGGSGYTF.

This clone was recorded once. This CDR3 is CATSRTGWEQYV. The CDR3 nucleotides are TGTGCCACCAGCAGGACAGGGTGGGAGCAGTACGTC. This chain connects TRBV15 to TRBJ2-7; 7 positions agree with TRBD1. Germline values: CDR1 LNHNV, CDR2 YYDKDF (reference sequence). The V gene end was trimmed by 3 bases and the J gene end by 7 bases; junction bases not matched to a gene: 3. The CDR3 runs 12 residues.

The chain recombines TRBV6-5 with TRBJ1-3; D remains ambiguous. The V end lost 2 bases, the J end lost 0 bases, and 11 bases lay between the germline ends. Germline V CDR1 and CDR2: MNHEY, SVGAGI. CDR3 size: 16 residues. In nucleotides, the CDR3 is TGTGCCAGCAGTTACCATAATGTATACTCTGGAAACACCATATATTTT. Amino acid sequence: CASSYHNVYSGNTIYF.

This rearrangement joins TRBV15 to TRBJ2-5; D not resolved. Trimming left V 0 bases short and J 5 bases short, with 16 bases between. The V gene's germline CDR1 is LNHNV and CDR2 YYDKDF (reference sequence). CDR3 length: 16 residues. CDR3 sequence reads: CATSRDRGRSKETQYF. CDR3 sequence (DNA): TGTGCCACCAGCAGAGATAGAGGCAGGTCCAAGGAGACCCAGTACTTC.

CDR3 in amino acids: CASSLGTATEAFF. The CDR3 DNA reads as TGTGCCAGCAGCTTAGGGACAGCCACTGAAGCTTTCTTT. The chain employs TRBV7-6 and TRBJ1-1, with a weak D call TRBD1 (6 bases). Deletions cut 1 base from V and 4 bases from J, with 7 bases between. Germline assignment: CDR1 SGHVS and CDR2 FNYEAQ. The CDR3 length is 13 residues.

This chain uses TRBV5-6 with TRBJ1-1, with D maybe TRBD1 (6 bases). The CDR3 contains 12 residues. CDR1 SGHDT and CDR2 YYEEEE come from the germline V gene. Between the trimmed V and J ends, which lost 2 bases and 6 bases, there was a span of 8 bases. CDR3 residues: CASSLRTAEAFF. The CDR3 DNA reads TGTGCCAGCAGCTTACGGACAGCTGAAGCTTTCTTT.

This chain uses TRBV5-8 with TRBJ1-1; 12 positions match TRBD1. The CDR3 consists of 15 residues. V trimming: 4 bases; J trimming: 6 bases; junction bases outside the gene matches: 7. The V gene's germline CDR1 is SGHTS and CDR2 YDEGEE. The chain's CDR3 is CASSVTGQGASEAFF. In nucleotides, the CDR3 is TGTGCCAGCAGCGTAACGGGACAGGGGGCCTCTGAAGCTTTCTTT.

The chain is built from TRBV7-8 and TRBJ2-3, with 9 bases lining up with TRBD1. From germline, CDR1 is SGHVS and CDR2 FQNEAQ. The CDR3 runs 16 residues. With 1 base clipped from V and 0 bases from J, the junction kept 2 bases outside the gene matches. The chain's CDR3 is CASSLVGQGSTDTQYF. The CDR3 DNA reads TGTGCCAGCAGCTTAGTGGGACAGGGTAGCACAGATACGCAGTATTTT.

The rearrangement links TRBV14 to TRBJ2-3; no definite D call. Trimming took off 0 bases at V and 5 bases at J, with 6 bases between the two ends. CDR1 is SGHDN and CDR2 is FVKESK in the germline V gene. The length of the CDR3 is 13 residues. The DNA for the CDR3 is TGTGCCAGCAGCCAAGATTGGGGAGATACGCAGTATTTT. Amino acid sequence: CASSQDWGDTQYF. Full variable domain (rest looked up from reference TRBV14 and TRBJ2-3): EAGVTQFPSHSVIEKGQTVTLRCDPISGHDNLYWYRRVMGKEIKFLLHFVKESKQDESGMPNNRFLAERTGGTYSTLKVQPAELEDSGVYFCASSQDWGDTQYFGPGTRLTVL.

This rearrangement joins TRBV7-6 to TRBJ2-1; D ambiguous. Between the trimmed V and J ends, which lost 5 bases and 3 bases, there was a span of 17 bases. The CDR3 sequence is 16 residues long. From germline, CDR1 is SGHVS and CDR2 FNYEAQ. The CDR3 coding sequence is TGTGCCAGCAGCCTTGTAGAGGTAATTAGCTACAATGAGCAGTTCTTC. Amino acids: CASSLVEVISYNEQFF.

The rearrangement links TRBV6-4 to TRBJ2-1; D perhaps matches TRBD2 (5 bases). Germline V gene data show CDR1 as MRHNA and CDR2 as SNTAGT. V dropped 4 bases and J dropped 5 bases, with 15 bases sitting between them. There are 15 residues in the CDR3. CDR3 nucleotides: TGTGCCAGCAGTGTTAAGGTGGGAGACAACAATGAGCAGTTCTTC. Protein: CASSVKVGDNNEQFF.